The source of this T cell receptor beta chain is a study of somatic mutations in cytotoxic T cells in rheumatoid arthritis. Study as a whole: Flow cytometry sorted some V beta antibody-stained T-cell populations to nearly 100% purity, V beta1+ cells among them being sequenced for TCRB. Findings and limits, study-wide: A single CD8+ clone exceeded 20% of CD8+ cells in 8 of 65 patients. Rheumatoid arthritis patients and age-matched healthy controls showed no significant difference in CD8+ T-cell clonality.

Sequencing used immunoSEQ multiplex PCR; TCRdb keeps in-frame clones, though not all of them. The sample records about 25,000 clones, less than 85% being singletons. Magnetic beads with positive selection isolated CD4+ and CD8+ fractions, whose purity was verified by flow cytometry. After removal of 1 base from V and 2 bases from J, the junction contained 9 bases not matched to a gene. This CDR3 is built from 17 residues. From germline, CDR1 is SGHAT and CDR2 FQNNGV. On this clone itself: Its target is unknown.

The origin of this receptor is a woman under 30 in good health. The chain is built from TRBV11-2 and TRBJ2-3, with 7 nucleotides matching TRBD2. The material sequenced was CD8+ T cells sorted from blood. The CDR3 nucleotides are TGTGCCAGCAGCTTAGGGGGTCGGGGGGTTACCACAGATACGCAGTATTTT. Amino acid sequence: CASSLGGRGVTTDTQYF. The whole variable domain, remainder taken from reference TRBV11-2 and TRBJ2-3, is EAGVAQSPRYKIIEKRQSVAFWCNPISGHATLYWYQQILGQGPKLLIQFQNNGVVDDSQLPKDRFSAERLKGVDSTLKIQPAKLEDSAVYLCASSLGGRGVTTDTQYFGPGTRLTVL.